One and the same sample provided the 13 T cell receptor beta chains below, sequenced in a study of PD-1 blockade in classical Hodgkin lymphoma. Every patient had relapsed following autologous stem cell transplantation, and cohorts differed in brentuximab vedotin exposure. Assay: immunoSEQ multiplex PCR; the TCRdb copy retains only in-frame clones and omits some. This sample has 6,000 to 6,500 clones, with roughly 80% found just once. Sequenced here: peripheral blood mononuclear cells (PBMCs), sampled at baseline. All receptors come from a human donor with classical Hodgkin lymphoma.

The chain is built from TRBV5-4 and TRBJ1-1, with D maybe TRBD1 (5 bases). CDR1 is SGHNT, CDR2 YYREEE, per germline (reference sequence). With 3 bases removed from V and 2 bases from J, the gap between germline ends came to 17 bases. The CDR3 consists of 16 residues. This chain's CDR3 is CASSSTVGAGNTEAFF. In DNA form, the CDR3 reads TGTGCCAGCAGCTCGACGGTTGGGGCAGGTAACACTGAAGCTTTCTTT.

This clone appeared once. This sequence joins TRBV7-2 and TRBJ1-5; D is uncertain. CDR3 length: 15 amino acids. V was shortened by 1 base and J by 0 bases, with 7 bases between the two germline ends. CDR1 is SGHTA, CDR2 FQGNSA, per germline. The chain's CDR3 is CASSLGLISNQPQHF. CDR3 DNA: TGTGCCAGCAGCTTAGGCCTGATTAGCAATCAGCCCCAGCATTTT.

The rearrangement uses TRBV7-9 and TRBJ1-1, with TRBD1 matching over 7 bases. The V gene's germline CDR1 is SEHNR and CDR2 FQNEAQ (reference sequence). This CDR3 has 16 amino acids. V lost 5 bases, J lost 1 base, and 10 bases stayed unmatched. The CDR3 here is CASSPRPGQRNTEAFF. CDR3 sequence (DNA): TGTGCCAGCAGCCCACGACCGGGACAGAGGAACACTGAAGCTTTCTTT. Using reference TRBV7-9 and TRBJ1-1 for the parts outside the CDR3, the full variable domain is DTGVSQNPRHKITKRGQNVTFRCDPISEHNRLYWYRQTLGQGPEFLTYFQNEAQLEKSRLLSDRFSAERPKGSFSTLEIQRTEQGDSAMYLCASSPRPGQRNTEAFFGQGTRLTVV.

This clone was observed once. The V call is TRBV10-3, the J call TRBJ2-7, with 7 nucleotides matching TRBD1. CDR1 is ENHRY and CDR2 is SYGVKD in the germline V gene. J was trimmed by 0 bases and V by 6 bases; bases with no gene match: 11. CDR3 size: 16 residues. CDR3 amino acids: CAIRPTGASSSYEQYF. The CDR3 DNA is TGTGCCATCAGGCCCACAGGGGCCTCAAGCTCCTACGAGCAGTACTTC.

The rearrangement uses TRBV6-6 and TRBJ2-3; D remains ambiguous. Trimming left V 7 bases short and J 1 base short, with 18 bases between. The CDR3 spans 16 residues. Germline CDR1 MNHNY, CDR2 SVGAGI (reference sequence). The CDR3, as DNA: TGTGCCAGCATGGCGTCTGGGTTTGATGGCACAGATACGCAGTATTTT. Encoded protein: CASMASGFDGTDTQYF.

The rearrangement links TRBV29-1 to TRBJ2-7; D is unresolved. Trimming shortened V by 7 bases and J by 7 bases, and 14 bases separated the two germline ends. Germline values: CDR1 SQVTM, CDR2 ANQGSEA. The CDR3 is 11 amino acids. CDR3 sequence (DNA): TGCAGCGCGGTGGAATTGGGAGAGCAGTACTTC. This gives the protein CSAVELGEQYF.

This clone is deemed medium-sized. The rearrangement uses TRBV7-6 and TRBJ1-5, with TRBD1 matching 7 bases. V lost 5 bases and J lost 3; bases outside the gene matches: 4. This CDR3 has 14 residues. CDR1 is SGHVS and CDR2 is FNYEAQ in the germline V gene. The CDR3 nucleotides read TGTGCCAGCAGCCGACAGGGCATCAATCAGCCCCAGCATTTT. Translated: CASSRQGINQPQHF.

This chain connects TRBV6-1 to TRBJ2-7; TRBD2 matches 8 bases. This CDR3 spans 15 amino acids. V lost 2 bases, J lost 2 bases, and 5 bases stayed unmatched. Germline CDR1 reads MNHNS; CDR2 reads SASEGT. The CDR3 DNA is TGTGCCAGCAGTGAAATGAGCGGGGGCCCCTACGAGCAGTACTTC. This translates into CASSEMSGGPYEQYF.

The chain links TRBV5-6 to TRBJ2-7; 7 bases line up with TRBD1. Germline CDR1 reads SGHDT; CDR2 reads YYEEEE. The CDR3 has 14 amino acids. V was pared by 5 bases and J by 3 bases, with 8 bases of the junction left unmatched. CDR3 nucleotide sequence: TGTGCCAGCAGGATACAGGGGATCGACTACGAGCAGTACTTC. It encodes CASRIQGIDYEQYF.

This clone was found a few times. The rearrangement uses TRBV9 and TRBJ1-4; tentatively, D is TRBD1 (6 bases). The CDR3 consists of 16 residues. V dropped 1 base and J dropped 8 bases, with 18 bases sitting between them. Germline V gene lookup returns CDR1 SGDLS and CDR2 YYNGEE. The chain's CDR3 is CASSVNTGSMAEKLFF. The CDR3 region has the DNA TGTGCCAGCAGCGTAAACACAGGGAGCATGGCAGAAAAACTGTTTTTT.

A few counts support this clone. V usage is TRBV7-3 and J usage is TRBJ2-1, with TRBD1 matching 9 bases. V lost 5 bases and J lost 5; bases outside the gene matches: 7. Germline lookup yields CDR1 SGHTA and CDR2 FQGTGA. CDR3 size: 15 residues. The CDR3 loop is CASSVGTGPHNEQFF. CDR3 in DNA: TGTGCCAGCAGCGTAGGGACAGGGCCCCACAATGAGCAGTTCTTC. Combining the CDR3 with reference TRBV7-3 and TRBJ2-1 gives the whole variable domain GAGVSQTPSNKVTEKGKYVELRCDPISGHTALYWYRQSLGQGPEFLIYFQGTGAADDSGLPNDRFFAVRPEGSVSTLKIQRTERGDSAVYLCASSVGTGPHNEQFFGPGTRLTVL.

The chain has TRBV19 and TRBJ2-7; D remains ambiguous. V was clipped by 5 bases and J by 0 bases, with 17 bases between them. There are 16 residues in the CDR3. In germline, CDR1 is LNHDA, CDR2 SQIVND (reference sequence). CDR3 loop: CASSPHRPLNSYEQYF. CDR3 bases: TGTGCCAGTAGTCCTCACCGCCCCCTGAACTCCTACGAGCAGTACTTC.

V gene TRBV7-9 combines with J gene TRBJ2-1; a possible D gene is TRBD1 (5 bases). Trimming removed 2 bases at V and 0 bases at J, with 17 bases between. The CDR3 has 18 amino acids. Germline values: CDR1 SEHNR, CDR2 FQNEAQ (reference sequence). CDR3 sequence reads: CASSLMRAGSSSYNEQFF. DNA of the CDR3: TGTGCCAGCAGCTTAATGCGTGCAGGGTCGAGCTCCTACAATGAGCAGTTCTTC.